Reported below is one T cell receptor (beta chain). An amount of RNA that ranged from roughly 0.5 to 1 ug was reverse transcribed with random hexamers. Multiplex PCR with immunoSEQ amplified the TCR beta CDR3 across 54 Vbeta and 13 Jbeta. TCRdb ran MiXCR on the immunoSEQ multiplex PCR reads and lists one entry per CDR3 protein. Of 150,000 to 180,000 distinct CDR3 sequences in the sample, 85% to 95% were seen once. The sample is drawn from a study of CD8 T cells in Susac syndrome. Control patients had untreated stable or active relapsing-remitting multiple sclerosis by revised McDonald criteria. Negative isolation yielded the CD8+ and CD4+ T cells, while FACS enriched the TEMRA cells. The CDR3 contains 14 residues. The germline gives CDR1 SGHTA, CDR2 FQGNSA. Trimming removed 3 bases at V and 6 bases at J, with 13 bases between.

This sequence originates from a human donor with multiple sclerosis. V is TRBV7-2 and J is TRBJ2-3; D might be TRBD1 (6 bases). Sequences were obtained from CD8+ T cells from PBMCs. In DNA form, the CDR3 reads TGTGCCAGCAGCTTGGTTGGGGGCGCGGATACGCAGTATTTT. It yields the protein CASSLVGGADTQYF.